The 11 T cell receptor beta chains in this list originate from one sample, sequenced in a study of T cell repertoires in cytomegalovirus infection. The antigens these receptors bind are not known. TCRdb re-analysed the reads in MiXCR, keeping a single row per CDR3 protein. The data show hundreds of thousands of distinct CDR3 sequences, approximately 29% seen once. The sample consisted of cultured CD8+ T cells from PBMCs, taken from culture after CMV antigen stimulation. These receptors came from a human donor in good health (CMV status not recorded). Some clones in this sample may be carry-over from other donors' samples.

The chain uses TRBV12-5 and TRBJ2-7; D is perhaps TRBD1 (5 bases). CDR3 size: 14 residues. The V and J ends lost 9 bases and 6 bases respectively, with 21 bases between them. Germline V gene data show CDR1 as LGHNT and CDR2 as FRNRAP. Here the CDR3 reads CASQLDSLLGEQYV. For the CDR3, the DNA is TGTGCTAGCCAGCTCGACAGCCTCCTCGGCGAGCAGTACGTC.

This clonotype was recorded many times. This sequence joins TRBV7-6 and TRBJ2-5; 7 nucleotides align to TRBD1. This CDR3 is built from 13 residues. With 5 bases clipped from V and 1 base from J, the junction kept 1 base outside the gene matches. Germline CDR1 SGHVS, CDR2 FNYEAQ. CDR3 bases: TGTGCCAGCAGCCGGGACAGCCAAGAGACCCAGTACTTC. Protein sequence: CASSRDSQETQYF.

V and J are TRBV12-3 or TRBV12-4 and TRBJ2-3; D is uncertain. This CDR3 is 16 amino acids long. Trimming left V 3 bases short and J 4 bases short, with 17 bases between. In DNA, the CDR3 is TGTGCCAGCAGTTTTTCGGCAGGCAGAGAGGCAGATACGCAGTATTTT. As protein: CASSFSAGREADTQYF.

This chain links TRBV20-1 with TRBJ2-7, with 14 bases identical to TRBD2. CDR3 length equals 19 residues. Germline lookup yields CDR1 DFQATT and CDR2 SNEGSKA (reference sequence). V lost 6 bases and J lost 3; bases outside the gene matches: 19. CDR3 residues: CSALLPRTSGGTSFYEQYF. The CDR3 DNA follows: TGCAGTGCCCTTCTCCCCCGGACTAGCGGGGGGACCTCCTTCTACGAGCAGTACTTC.

This clonotype was counted many times. The chain recombines TRBV7-8 with TRBJ2-2; 7 nucleotides agree with TRBD1. The germline V gene encodes CDR1 SGHVS and CDR2 FQNEAQ. The CDR3 length is 15 residues. J lost 6 bases, V lost 1 base, and 5 bases had no gene match. The CDR3 nucleotides read TGTGCCAGCAGCTTAGGGAGACAGGGTTCCGGGGAGCTGTTTTTT. Protein product: CASSLGRQGSGELFF.

This clonotype occurred many times. V is TRBV7-2 and J is TRBJ2-1; no clear D. In germline, CDR1 is SGHTA, CDR2 FQGNSA. The CDR3 is 15 residues long. V gave up 3 bases and J gave up 4 bases, with 13 bases separating them. CDR3 in DNA: TGTGCCAGCAGCTTCGCGGACCACCCTTACAATGAGCAGTTCTTC. The encoded protein is CASSFADHPYNEQFF.

This clonotype was seen only a few times. The V call is TRBV4-1, the J call TRBJ2-7; D is possibly TRBD1 (6 bases). This CDR3 is built from 18 residues. Germline lookup yields CDR1 MGHRA and CDR2 YSYEKL. Trimming took 3 bases from V and 6 from J, leaving 27 bases between them. CDR3 in amino acids: CASSQYSSYDRYGGEQYF. DNA for the CDR3: TGCGCCAGCAGCCAGTACAGTTCTTACGACAGGTATGGAGGCGAGCAGTACTTC.

Written as DNA, the CDR3 is TGTGCCAGCAGCCGGGACAGGGGGCGTTACGAGCAGTACGTC. Its translation is CASSRDRGRYEQYV. This chain uses TRBV6-5 with TRBJ2-7; 12 bases are a match to TRBD1. CDR3 size: 14 residues. Germline CDR1 reads MNHEY; CDR2 reads SVGAGI. Trimming at V came to 6 bases and at J to 4 bases, leaving 4 bases not matched to a gene.

In regard to this clonotype: One junction end disagrees with the germline gene, perhaps due to a read error. V usage is TRBV12-3 or TRBV12-4 and J usage is TRBJ2-7; 7 nucleotides match TRBD1. The CDR3 loop spans 12 amino acids. CDR3 residues: CASSLTGAERYF. In DNA, the CDR3 is TGTGCCAGCAGTTTAACAGGGGCCGAGCGGTACTTC.

J is TRBJ2-1 and V is TRBV6-5; D tentatively reads TRBD1 or TRBD2 (6 bases each). The V end lost 1 base, the J end lost 7 bases, and 14 bases lay between the germline ends. The CDR3 sequence is 15 residues long. Germline values: CDR1 MNHEY, CDR2 SVGAGI. This CDR3 is CASSYFEGGRNEQFF. The CDR3 bases are TGTGCCAGCAGTTACTTTGAGGGGGGACGTAATGAGCAGTTCTTC.

V and J are TRBV15 and TRBJ2-3; possibly TRBD1 for D (5 bases). In germline, CDR1 is LNHNV, CDR2 YYDKDF (reference sequence). This CDR3 has 13 amino acids. V gave up 4 bases and J gave up 6 bases, with 11 bases separating them. The CDR3 bases are TGTGCCACCAGCACAAGGGGCGAGGATACGCAGTATTTT. Translated, it gives CATSTRGEDTQYF. Supplemented by reference TRBV15 and TRBJ2-3, the full variable domain reads DAMVIQNPRYQVTQFGKPVTLSCSQTLNHNVMYWYQQKSSQAPKLLFHYYDKDFNNEADTPDNFQSRRPNTSFCFLDIRSPGLGDTAMYLCATSTRGEDTQYFGPGTRLTVL.